The following is a TCR beta chain sequence with its context. There is no known antigen for this receptor. Base qualities were left out, and no much larger clone turns up one base away. In light of the paper, this sample's time point label describes: newly diagnosed GD, antithyroid drugs for less than 3 months. For both TCR sequencing and RNA sequencing, RNA was extracted from PBMCs using TRIzol. Graves' disease was diagnosed according to American Thyroid Association guidelines. Patients for the study were recruited at an endocrinology department in Xi'an, China. Each patient gave 7.5 to 10 milliliters of peripheral blood, collected in an EDTA anticoagulant tube. Ficoll Paque Plus density gradient separation was used to isolate PBMCs, and no further T cell sorting was done. An Agilent 2100 Bioanalyzer and agarose gel were used to check RNA quality, and a NanoDrop 2000 was used to measure RNA concentration.

Preparation of the library involved multiplex PCR. The data were produced on an Illumina HiSeq 4000. TCR beta libraries were built with iRepertoire HTBI primers and Arm-PCR amplification of CDR3 regions. Before sequencing, the PCR products underwent gel purification. In the original analysis: A total of roughly 58 TRBV and approximately 15 TRBJ segments were identified across samples and were used for gene usage analysis of CDR3 amino acid clonotypes. COPE and FqMerger were used to merge filtered high-quality paired reads into contigs. Contigs were aligned with BLAST to IMGT TRBV, TRBD and TRBJ reference genes, and CDR3 was defined per IMGT. Any clonotype with a frequency above 0.1% was counted as a highly expanded clone. Shannon entropy was used to measure repertoire diversity, and the Gini coefficient was used to measure V-J evenness. A clonotype found in more than one individual was treated as public. Starting from the raw public reads, TCRdb applied fastp trimming at Q25, assembled clones with MiXCR and retained in-frame beta chains. When rows share a CDR3 protein, they turn into one entry using the most common DNA and genes. The V and J calls and clone size come from TCRdb's table, not from the authors' own analysis. The sample yields around 420,000 distinct CDR3 sequences; over 12% were counted once. The leading ten clones occupy under 9% of the sample.

Taken from cysteine to phenylalanine, the CDR3 has 15 residues. Only CDR3 DNA remains: 45 bases, in frame from the first base. Looking up the germline V gene yields CDR1 MDHEN and CDR2 SYDVKM. The V end loses 6 bases and the J end loses 2 bases, and a stretch of 17 bases separates them. These data are taken from a study of regulatory T cells in long-lasting Graves disease (dated by TCRdb to the early 2020s). In terms of the full investigation: Newly diagnosed Graves' disease patients had taken antithyroid drugs for less than 3 months. Persistent Graves' disease patients were compared with newly diagnosed Graves' disease patients by peripheral blood TCR sequencing and RNA sequencing. TCR sequencing covered some 13 persistent and around 20 newly diagnosed Graves' disease patients, approximately 33 samples in total. The study was conducted in China and was registered as a clinical trial. Paper-wide results and their limitations: Sequencing and analysis were restricted to the TCR beta chain. Because the primary lesion, thyroid tissue, could not be accessed, the study looked at peripheral blood alone. Persistent disease showed preferential use of TRBV28, TRBJ1-2 and TRBJ2-5, whereas newly diagnosed disease favored TRBV20-1 and TRBJ2-1. Patients with persistent disease shared more public clonotypes (about 2,900) than newly diagnosed patients did (966). The authors acknowledged the small sample size as a limitation that may reduce accuracy. Compared with newly diagnosed patients, patients with persistent Graves' disease had lower TCR Shannon entropy and fewer highly expanded clones, which suggests clonal expansion.

These data also featured in a second study, about T cells in Graves' hyperthyroidism and ophthalmopathy. Reported in the second study: Stable Graves' hyperthyroidism was defined as no progression to ophthalmopathy during 18 months of follow-up. The hyperthyroidism patients were between 18 and 65 years old and newly diagnosed, with a disease duration of less than 2 months. The study excluded patients with uncontrolled infections, other autoimmune diseases, pregnancy or lactation. Diagnoses relied on clinical symptoms, serum thyroxine and TRAb, thyroid ultrasound and orbital computed tomography. The first round of RT-PCR for the TCR CDR3 was performed with the HTBI primer set and the Qiagen OneStep RT-PCR kit. Most expanded thyroid clonotypes (frequency above 0.001) were also detected in blood, a finding suggesting that blood repertoires may reflect thyroid immune responses. In cross-validation, a model built on a 13 V-J signature told ophthalmopathy apart from stable hyperthyroidism with about 90% sensitivity and about 81% specificity, and in testing the same model reached 80%/75%. In validation, the model predicted progression to ophthalmopathy with roughly 66% sensitivity and 72% to 85% specificity, a median of approximately 6.5 months before onset. A discovery cohort of fewer than 110 patients, about 44 with Graves' ophthalmopathy and about 58 with stable Graves' hyperthyroidism, was used to find distinguishing TCR V-J signatures. Whether ophthalmopathy could be predicted prospectively was tested in an independent validation cohort made up of under 20 hyperthyroidism patients plus 17 patients who later progressed to ophthalmopathy. The approximately 100 discovery patients were randomly split 7:3 into training and test sets. Thyroid tissue and blood T-cell repertoires from about six Graves' hyperthyroidism patients were also compared in the study. Following sampling, methimazole starting at 30 mg daily was given to hyperthyroidism patients, and high-dose intravenous methylprednisolone was given to ophthalmopathy patients. Libraries were constructed in a second round of multiplex PCR, after which size selection and purification were performed. The libraries were sequenced on an Illumina HiSeq2000 using paired-end 100 bp reads. SOAPnuke was used to process the raw data, removing reads that contained adapters or uncalled bases, had a mean Phred below 15, or lacked an exact match to the constant primer or identifier. COPE v1.2.5 was used to merge high-quality paired reads, and clonotypes were defined as unique nucleotide sequences. Clonotypes were aligned to IMGT TRBV, TRBD and TRBJ reference segments using MiTCR v1.1. Only V-J combinations with frequency above 0.0001, covering about 99% of repertoires, were analysed. The TCS score was defined as the ratio of F50 (clonal expansion) to E x V (chaos), calculated using BLOSUM62-based TCRdist between CDR3 peptides within each V-J. Welch's t-statistics and random forest reduced roughly 530 V-J features to 13, which were used in a naive Bayes classifier (R e1071). Sample size was not statistically predetermined, and investigators were not blinded to group allocation. TCR Vbeta CDR3 sequencing of 135 peripheral blood samples (roughly 43 ophthalmopathy, about 80 hyperthyroidism and approximately 17 progressor patients) is reported in the paper.

The TCR comes from a middle-aged woman with Graves disease. Donor details come from another sample of the same person, matched by shared clones. The chain is made from TRBV28 and TRBJ2-7, with a weak D call of TRBD2 (6 bases match). This material consisted of peripheral blood mononuclear cells (PBMCs), taken at new diagnosis, from a patient treated with antithyroid drugs. The CDR3 sequence is CASSSRAGRAYEQYF. Read as DNA, the sequence is TGTGCCAGCAGCAGCCGAGCGGGCCGAGCCTACGAGCAGTACTTC.